The rows below give T cell receptor beta chains drawn from one sample of a study of identical twins. TCRdb analysed the 5' RACE reads with MiXCR anew, one entry per CDR3 protein. The sample consists of about 210,000 distinct CDR3 sequences, around a tenth of them appearing once. Sequencing was performed on memory (CD45RO+) T cells sorted from blood. The receptors come from a woman between 18 and 30 years old in good health. Both conserved end residues are trimmed from each CDR3. The order of the fields is D gene, J gene, V gene, CDR3 protein. The D gene is left open where the match is weak.

D: TRBD1; J: TRBJ1-1; V: TRBV20-1; CDR3: SASPGTGRAIEAF
D: -; J: TRBJ2-7; V: TRBV6-1; CDR3: ASSMTGASYEQY
D: -; J: TRBJ1-1; V: TRBV19; CDR3: ASSMRGRVLDTEAF
D: TRBD2; J: TRBJ2-2; V: TRBV6-2/TRBV6-3; CDR3: ASSYLTSGRGELF
D: -; J: TRBJ2-7; V: TRBV14; CDR3: ASSHSDMKQY
D: -; J: TRBJ1-2; V: TRBV18; CDR3: ASSTMTDHNANYGYT
D: TRBD1; J: TRBJ2-7; V: TRBV10-3; CDR3: AINTGTGSYEQY
D: -; J: TRBJ2-1; V: TRBV9; CDR3: ASSVAAEGRLPSSYNEQF
D: -; J: TRBJ1-3; V: TRBV3-1; CDR3: ASSYWGVAGNTIY
D: TRBD1; J: TRBJ2-7; V: TRBV20-1; CDR3: SASQGVSYEQY
D: -; J: TRBJ2-7; V: TRBV20-1; CDR3: SAPPALGYEQY
D: -; J: TRBJ2-2; V: TRBV7-3; CDR3: ASSLTWAGELF
D: TRBD1; J: TRBJ1-6; V: TRBV4-1; CDR3: ASSQDLGTGLSGPLH
D: -; J: TRBJ2-1; V: TRBV5-5; CDR3: ASSHRDGVYDEQF
D: TRBD1; J: TRBJ2-7; V: TRBV3-1; CDR3: ASSPGDRVGYEQY
D: TRBD1; J: TRBJ2-5; V: TRBV6-2/TRBV6-3; CDR3: ASSWKGADETQY
D: TRBD2; J: TRBJ2-3; V: TRBV20-1; CDR3: SASSLAGDKDTQY
D: TRBD1; J: TRBJ1-1; V: TRBV5-1; CDR3: ASSWGTGTQARNTEAF
D: TRBD2; J: TRBJ2-4; V: TRBV6-5; CDR3: ASSYSGLAAARNIQY
D: TRBD2; J: TRBJ2-1; V: TRBV12-3/TRBV12-4; CDR3: ASSSSRGGAYNEQF
D: -; J: TRBJ1-2; V: TRBV3-1; CDR3: ASSQTAGGYT
D: TRBD1; J: TRBJ2-7; V: TRBV6-1; CDR3: ASSEEAGGSYEQY
D: TRBD2; J: TRBJ2-7; V: TRBV28; CDR3: ASSLGLAVYEQY
D: -; J: TRBJ2-2; V: TRBV11-2; CDR3: ASSHSGTLAGELF
D: TRBD1; J: TRBJ1-6; V: TRBV7-2; CDR3: ASSLQGANSPLH
D: -; J: TRBJ1-2; V: TRBV5-1; CDR3: ASSLYGGGGYT
D: TRBD2; J: TRBJ2-1; V: TRBV7-9; CDR3: ALRLAGNEQF
D: -; J: TRBJ1-5; V: TRBV3-1; CDR3: ASSQEPGAQPQH
D: -; J: TRBJ1-1; V: TRBV19; CDR3: ASILGAAAGRAEAF
D: -; J: TRBJ2-1; V: TRBV11-1; CDR3: ASSVMAETGRQGQQF
D: TRBD1; J: TRBJ2-2; V: TRBV18; CDR3: ASSDRTGLNTGELF
D: TRBD2; J: TRBJ2-7; V: TRBV20-1; CDR3: SASSVPGLASYEQY
D: -; J: TRBJ2-7; V: TRBV20-1; CDR3: SPRSGAGGEQY
D: -; J: TRBJ2-7; V: TRBV5-8; CDR3: ASSSTTYEQY
D: TRBD2; J: TRBJ2-3; V: TRBV7-3; CDR3: ASRRSSGGAPGTDTQY
D: -; J: TRBJ1-1; V: TRBV6-1; CDR3: ASSAKETNTEAF
D: -; J: TRBJ1-1; V: TRBV5-1; CDR3: ASSFGPGGKNTEAF
D: TRBD2; J: TRBJ2-7; V: TRBV6-1; CDR3: ASSEAGASGSYEQY
D: -; J: TRBJ1-1; V: TRBV28; CDR3: ASSGTYTEAF
D: -; J: TRBJ1-5; V: TRBV7-2; CDR3: ASSPPSYSNQPQH
D: TRBD2; J: TRBJ2-1; V: TRBV20-1; CDR3: SATGTSGKVQF
D: -; J: TRBJ2-1; V: TRBV7-2; CDR3: ASSLNGLAYNEQF
D: TRBD2; J: TRBJ2-3; V: TRBV9; CDR3: ASSLGTSGRAGADTQY
D: TRBD2; J: TRBJ2-3; V: TRBV5-4; CDR3: ASSLETSGLTDTQY
D: -; J: TRBJ2-7; V: TRBV28; CDR3: ASRNNRVSH